The 14 T cell receptor beta chains in this list originate from one sample, sequenced in a study of technical replicates of blood from a handful of donors. TCRdb keeps only in-frame clones here, not all; method: immunoSEQ multiplex PCR. The table shows about 83,000 clones, with around 90% occurring only once. What was sequenced was T cells isolated from PBMCs. The receptors were gathered from a human donor in good health.

V usage is TRBV4-1 and J usage is TRBJ1-4; TRBD1 might be the D (6 bases). This CDR3 has 17 amino acids. Germline V gene lookup returns CDR1 MGHRA and CDR2 YSYEKL. V lost 1 base and J 11 bases, leaving 23 bases between the germline ends. The CDR3 DNA reads as TGCGCCAGCAGCCAAGTTGGACTCACAGGGTACGCGGAGAAACTGTTTTTT. Translation: CASSQVGLTGYAEKLFF.

The chain carries TRBV18 and TRBJ1-4, with D possibly being TRBD1 (6 bases). This CDR3 has 17 amino acids. V shed 2 bases and J shed 7 bases, with 20 bases lying between them. Germline V gene lookup returns CDR1 KGHSH and CDR2 LQKENI. DNA for the CDR3: TGTGCCAGCTCACCATGGGACACCTTCATCTCGGGTGAAAAACTGTTTTTT. This encodes CASSPWDTFISGEKLFF.

The genes are TRBV7-9 and TRBJ1-1; a weak D match, TRBD1 (6 bases). Germline V lookup: CDR1 SEHNR, CDR2 FQNEAQ (reference sequence). The CDR3 has 14 residues. Trimming removed 5 bases from V and 8 bases from J, with 18 bases in between. The CDR3 coding sequence is TGTGCCAGCAGCCTACTATCAGGACAGAGAGAAGCTTTCTTT. Its protein is CASSLLSGQREAFF.

V gene TRBV7-2 combines with J gene TRBJ2-7; 7 bases agree with TRBD1. Losses at the gene ends were 5 bases for V and 5 bases for J; bases not matched to a gene: 9. The CDR3 sequence is 14 residues long. In germline, CDR1 is SGHTA, CDR2 FQGNSA. The CDR3 loop reads CASSPRDSTDEQYF. The CDR3 DNA follows: TGTGCCAGCAGCCCCCGGGACAGTACCGACGAGCAGTACTTC.

The chain joins TRBV27 to TRBJ2-7; 14 nucleotides align to TRBD2. Germline V gives CDR1 MNHEY, CDR2 SMNVEV (reference sequence). The V segment lost 0 bases and the J segment 4 bases; nucleotides outside the gene matches: 5. CDR3 length equals 17 residues. Here the CDR3 reads CASSLSLGLAGVYEQYF. Here the CDR3 DNA reads TGTGCCAGCAGTTTATCACTGGGACTAGCGGGAGTATACGAGCAGTACTTC.

The rearrangement joins TRBV2 to TRBJ1-2; weak D call: TRBD1 (6 bases). Per the germline V gene, CDR1 is SNHLY and CDR2 is FYNNEI. This CDR3 spans 18 amino acids. Trimming took off 3 bases at V and 4 bases at J, with 24 bases between the two ends. The CDR3 loop reads CASSEDPRDIKKGYGYTF. The DNA of the CDR3 is TGTGCCAGCAGTGAGGATCCCCGGGACATTAAAAAGGGCTATGGCTACACCTTC.

The V gene is TRBV10-3, the J gene TRBJ2-5; possibly TRBD1 for D (5 bases). Trimming left V 6 bases short and J 4 bases short, with 12 bases between. CDR3 length equals 13 residues. Germline V gene data show CDR1 as ENHRY and CDR2 as SYGVKD. The CDR3 loop is CAISGHSAETQYF. The CDR3 nucleotides are TGTGCCATCAGCGGACATTCAGCAGAGACCCAGTACTTC.

The chain carries TRBV10-1 and TRBJ2-2; tentative D call: TRBD1 (5 bases). Germline CDR1 reads WNHNN; CDR2 reads SYGVQD (reference sequence). Trimming pared 4 bases from V and 7 bases from J, leaving 13 bases between. This CDR3 has 14 amino acids. In nucleotides, the CDR3 is TGCGCCAGCAGTGGCCCAGGGAAGGGCGGGGAGCTGTTTTTT. Protein sequence: CASSGPGKGGELFF.

The rearrangement links TRBV6-5 to TRBJ2-7, with D unresolved. V lost 6 bases, J lost 0 bases, and 6 bases lay in between. The CDR3 consists of 12 residues. CDR1 and CDR2 from the germline V gene are MNHEY and SVGAGI. The CDR3 loop is CASSRFSYEQYF. The CDR3 DNA reads TGTGCCAGCAGCCGTTTCTCCTACGAGCAGTACTTC.

This clone was observed once. The V call is TRBV5-1, the J call TRBJ1-4; D gene uncertain. The CDR3 spans 16 residues. V was trimmed by 0 bases and J by 0 bases, leaving 9 bases between them. The germline CDR1 and CDR2 sequences are SGHRS and YFSETQ. The CDR3 loop reads CASSLAGFATNEKLFF. The CDR3 bases are TGCGCCAGCAGCTTGGCAGGTTTCGCAACTAATGAAAAACTGTTTTTT.

The rearrangement joins TRBV7-2 to TRBJ1-2; 8 positions agree with TRBD1. Germline loops: CDR1 SGHTA, CDR2 FQGNSA. The CDR3 runs to 15 residues. Unmatched junction bases numbered 9, after V lost 5 bases and J lost 4 bases. CDR3 DNA: TGTGCCAGCAGCCCCCCAGGGGGCAAAACCTATGGCTACACCTTC. It specifies CASSPPGGKTYGYTF. The full variable domain, in which reference TRBV7-2 and TRBJ1-2 provide the parts outside the CDR3, is GAGVSQSPSNKVTEKGKDVELRCDPISGHTALYWYRQSLGQGLEFLIYFQGNSAPDKSGLPSDRFSAERTGGSVSTLTIQRTQQEDSAVYLCASSPPGGKTYGYTFGSGTRLTVV.

The chain uses TRBV6-6 and TRBJ1-3; D gene unclear. CDR1 MNHNY and CDR2 SVGAGI come from the germline V gene (reference sequence). The CDR3 extends over 14 amino acids. Trimming left V 7 bases short and J 0 bases short, with 10 bases between. Here the CDR3 reads CASMMGSSGNTIYF. The CDR3 DNA is TGTGCCAGCATGATGGGGAGCTCTGGAAACACCATATATTTT.

The chain is built from TRBV11-2 and TRBJ2-5; 12 bases align to TRBD2. Germline V CDR1 and CDR2: SGHAT, FQNNGV. V was clipped by 5 bases and J by 5 bases; unmatched bases: 9. The CDR3 is made up of 16 amino acids. The CDR3 DNA reads as TGTGCCAGCAGCCTGTCTAGCGGGGGGGCCGGGGAGACCCAGTACTTC. This translates into CASSLSSGGAGETQYF. Full variable domain (missing parts from reference TRBV11-2 and TRBJ2-5): EAGVAQSPRYKIIEKRQSVAFWCNPISGHATLYWYQQILGQGPKLLIQFQNNGVVDDSQLPKDRFSAERLKGVDSTLKIQPAKLEDSAVYLCASSLSSGGAGETQYFGPGTRLLVL.

This chain uses TRBV4-1 with TRBJ2-7; D possibly corresponds to TRBD2 (5 bases). V dropped 1 base and J dropped 2 bases, with 9 bases sitting between them. The CDR3 totals 14 residues. Germline V gene lookup returns CDR1 MGHRA and CDR2 YSYEKL. CDR3 DNA sequence: TGCGCCAGCAGCCAAGCCACGGGGACCTACGAGCAGTACTTC. Amino acids: CASSQATGTYEQYF.